The 27 T cell receptor beta chains given below trace back to one sample, sequenced in a study of OX40 agonist ivuxolimab in advanced cancers. TCRdb's table, derived via immunoSEQ multiplex PCR, lists solely in-frame clones and lacks some. The sample holds 73,000 or so clones; 65% to 90% are singletons and the top ten take approximately 0.6%. Sequenced here: CD4+ or CD8+ T cells sorted from blood, sampled in a trial of the OX40 agonist ivuxolimab. The receptors come from an adult with an advanced solid tumor such as melanoma, head and neck, liver or kidney cancer.

This chain joins TRBV5-1 and TRBJ1-5; no clear D gene. V lost 0 bases and J 0 bases, leaving 10 bases between the germline ends. Germline V gives CDR1 SGHRS, CDR2 YFSETQ. This CDR3 has 16 amino acids. The CDR3 loop is CASSLAVDGSNQPQHF. DNA of the CDR3: TGCGCCAGCAGCTTGGCCGTGGACGGTAGCAATCAGCCCCAGCATTTT.

This clone is labeled medium-sized. The chain recombines TRBV19 with TRBJ1-4; 12 positions match TRBD1. Trimming cost V 4 bases and J 5 bases; bases outside gene matches: 5. CDR1 LNHDA and CDR2 SQIVND come from the germline V gene (reference sequence). This CDR3 region has 16 residues. Written as DNA, the CDR3 is TGTGCCAGTAGTACGGGACAGGGGGCCAGGAATGAAAAACTGTTTTTT. Residues: CASSTGQGARNEKLFF.

The rearrangement uses TRBV2 and TRBJ1-1; D perhaps matches TRBD1 (6 bases). Germline V gene data show CDR1 as SNHLY and CDR2 as FYNNEI. Between the trimmed V and J ends, which lost 8 bases and 1 base, there was a span of 11 bases. The CDR3 has 13 amino acids. The CDR3 DNA reads TGTGCCAGCCAGGAACAGGGGAACACTGAAGCTTTCTTT. This codes for CASQEQGNTEAFF.

The J gene is TRBJ1-1, the V gene TRBV20-1; the D gene is possibly TRBD1 (6 bases). The CDR3 is 11 residues long. The germline CDR1 and CDR2 sequences are DFQATT and SNEGSKA (reference sequence). The V and J ends lost 1 base and 9 bases respectively, with 9 bases between them. In nucleotides, the CDR3 is TGCAGTGCTAGAGGAGGGGGGCAAGCTTTCTTT. Residues: CSARGGGQAFF.

The rearrangement uses TRBV7-2 and TRBJ2-1; TRBD2 agrees at 13 bases. The CDR3 totals 15 residues. Per germline, CDR1 SGHTA and CDR2 FQGNSA. V lost 2 bases to trimming and J lost 10 bases; unmatched junction nucleotides: 5. CDR3 sequence (DNA): TGTGCCAGCAGCTTAATGGAACTAGCGGGGGGGGAGCAGTTCTTC. Protein product: CASSLMELAGGEQFF.

The chain has TRBV7-3 and TRBJ2-3; 12 bases are a match to TRBD2. Germline CDR1 and CDR2: SGHTA and FQGTGA. The trim removed 5 bases at V and 3 bases at J, leaving 3 bases unmatched. The CDR3 runs to 15 residues. This chain's CDR3 is CASSQGTSGTDTQYF. The DNA for the CDR3 is TGTGCCAGCAGCCAGGGGACTAGCGGGACAGATACGCAGTATTTT.

This chain links TRBV5-5 with TRBJ2-5; 10 bases fit TRBD2. The germline CDR1 and CDR2 sequences are SGHKS and YYEKEE (reference sequence). CDR3 size: 16 residues. With 0 bases clipped from V and 2 bases from J, the junction kept 4 bases outside the gene matches. CDR3 protein: CASSLDGSGGQETQYF. CDR3 in DNA: TGTGCCAGCAGCTTGGATGGTAGCGGGGGGCAAGAGACCCAGTACTTC. The full variable domain, rest sourced from reference TRBV5-5 and TRBJ2-5, is DAGVTQSPTHLIKTRGQQVTLRCSPISGHKSVSWYQQVLGQGPQFIFQYYEKEERGRGNFPDRFSARQFPNYSSELNVNALLLGDSALYLCASSLDGSGGQETQYFGPGTRLLVL.

The sample holds one count of this clone. The germline gene is not matched at one end of the junction; a read error may be the cause. The chain has TRBV6-1 and TRBJ1-1, with D possibly TRBD1 on 5 matching bases. CDR3 length: 13 residues. Germline CDR1 is MNHNS and CDR2 is SASEGT. The CDR3 is CASIRGANAEAFF. CDR3 nucleotide sequence: TGTGCCAGCATACGAGGGGCGAACGCTGAAGCTTTCTTT.

CDR3 sequence (DNA): TGTGCCAGCAGCTTAGATTATCCCTCGAGGGCTTTCTTT. Translating it yields CASSLDYPSRAFF. The chain couples TRBV11-2 to TRBJ1-1; D is uncertain. Germline loops: CDR1 SGHAT, CDR2 FQNNGV. There are 13 residues in the CDR3. V lost 0 bases and J 11 bases, leaving 13 bases between the germline ends.

V usage is TRBV4-1 and J usage is TRBJ1-4, with TRBD1 identical over 10 bases. Germline CDR1 is MGHRA and CDR2 is YSYEKL. This CDR3 has 15 residues. V trimming: 5 bases; J trimming: 8 bases; junction bases outside the gene matches: 8. DNA of the CDR3: TGCGCCAGCAGCTCCCGGGACAGGGGCGGCGAAAAACTGTTTTTT. Its translation: CASSSRDRGGEKLFF.

J is TRBJ2-5 and V is TRBV5-1; D possibly corresponds to TRBD1 (5 bases). Germline V gives CDR1 SGHRS, CDR2 YFSETQ. The V gene lost 5 bases and the J gene lost 5 bases, with 19 bases spanning the gap. CDR3 length: 15 residues. DNA of the CDR3: TGCGCCAGCAGTGGGCAGGGAACCCTCCGGGAGACCCAGTACTTC. This codes for CASSGQGTLRETQYF.

The CDR3 is CASTQDPGVNYGYTF. DNA of the CDR3: TGTGCCAGCACACAGGACCCCGGGGTTAACTATGGCTACACCTTC. The V and J genes are TRBV6-5 and TRBJ1-2, with D maybe TRBD1 (5 bases). V was pared by 7 bases and J by 1 base, with 16 bases between. From germline, CDR1 is MNHEY and CDR2 SVGAGI. There are 15 residues in the CDR3.

This sequence joins TRBV30 and TRBJ1-3; no clear D. The germline CDR1 and CDR2 sequences are GTSNPN and SVGIG (reference sequence). The V gene lost 4 bases and the J gene lost 0 bases, with 13 bases spanning the gap. The CDR3 runs to 15 residues. The CDR3 loop is CAWMVFGLSGNTIYF. CDR3 nucleotides: TGTGCCTGGATGGTGTTTGGGCTCTCTGGAAACACCATATATTTT.

This clone showed up just a few times. The chain recombines TRBV6-6 with TRBJ1-1; D not resolved. This CDR3 has 12 residues. Trimming removed 6 bases at V and 7 bases at J, with 12 bases between. The germline gives CDR1 MNHNY, CDR2 SVGAGI (reference sequence). The chain's CDR3 is CASRREGLEAFF. CDR3 DNA: TGTGCCAGCAGACGGGAAGGGCTTGAAGCTTTCTTT.

CDR3 loop: CASSLDRQNEKLFF. CDR3 sequence (DNA): TGTGCCAGCAGCTTGGACAGACAGAATGAAAAACTGTTTTTT. V and J are TRBV7-9 and TRBJ1-4; possibly TRBD1 for D (6 bases). CDR1 is SEHNR, CDR2 FQNEAQ, per germline (reference sequence). The CDR3 runs 14 residues. V was shortened by 3 bases and J by 5 bases, with 10 bases between the two germline ends.

The chain carries TRBV25-1 and TRBJ2-5; a weak D match, TRBD2 (5 bases). The CDR3 is 13 amino acids. V was clipped by 4 bases and J by 5 bases, with 11 bases between them. The germline gives CDR1 MGHDK, CDR2 SYGVNS. CDR3 residues: CASSADFSETQYF. The DNA for the CDR3 is TGTGCCAGCAGTGCGGACTTTTCGGAGACCCAGTACTTC.

CDR3 nucleotide sequence: TGTGCCAGTAGTTGGGACAGGGGGCGCGTATTTGGCTACACCTTC. Encoded protein: CASSWDRGRVFGYTF. The chain links TRBV19 to TRBJ1-2, with 12 bases identical to TRBD1. The CDR3 is 15 amino acids. The V and J ends lost 5 bases and 7 bases, in that order; junction bases with no gene match: 8. Germline V gives CDR1 LNHDA, CDR2 SQIVND (reference sequence).

The V and J genes are TRBV27 and TRBJ1-2, with D unclear. The germline CDR1 and CDR2 sequences are MNHEY and SMNVEV (reference sequence). V dropped 3 bases and J dropped 10 bases, with 12 bases sitting between them. The CDR3 spans 12 residues. As DNA, the CDR3 is TGTGCCAGCAGTTTCCGCCGAGGCCACTACACCTTC. This sequence encodes CASSFRRGHYTF.

V gene TRBV27 combines with J gene TRBJ1-5; D possibly corresponds to TRBD1 (6 bases). Germline CDR1 reads MNHEY; CDR2 reads SMNVEV (reference sequence). V was pared by 5 bases and J by 3 bases, with 20 bases between. This CDR3 spans 17 amino acids. The CDR3 protein is CASSLKLAGAFNQPQHF. CDR3 DNA sequence: TGTGCCAGCAGTCTCAAGTTGGCAGGGGCCTTCAATCAGCCCCAGCATTTT.

The chain links TRBV30 to TRBJ2-3, with 8 bases matching TRBD2. Germline V gene lookup returns CDR1 GTSNPN and CDR2 SVGIG (reference sequence). The CDR3 is 16 amino acids. V was clipped by 0 bases and J by 3 bases; unmatched bases: 8. The CDR3 reads CAWSVRISGGTDTQYF. CDR3 in DNA: TGTGCCTGGAGTGTACGTATCTCGGGGGGGACAGATACGCAGTATTTT. Using reference TRBV30 and TRBJ2-3 for the parts outside the CDR3, the full variable domain is SQTIHQWPATLVQPVGSPLSLECTVEGTSNPNLYWYRQAAGRGLQLLFYSVGIGQISSEVPQNLSASRPQDRQFILSSKKLLLSDSGFYLCAWSVRISGGTDTQYFGPGTRLTVL.

Only a few counts were recorded for this clone. The chain is built from TRBV5-1 and TRBJ1-6, with a weak D call TRBD1 (5 bases). The CDR3 loop spans 15 amino acids. CDR1 and CDR2 (germline): SGHRS, YFSETQ. The germline V and J ends were trimmed by 1 base and 9 bases, with 14 bases remaining between them. As DNA, the CDR3 is TGCGCCAGCAGCTTGTGGGACCGGGCAGCTTCACCCCTCCACTTT. Its protein product is CASSLWDRAASPLHF.

The chain couples TRBV2 to TRBJ2-1; no clear D gene. This CDR3 contains 12 residues. V gave up 4 bases and J gave up 8 bases, with 9 bases separating them. Germline CDR1 is SNHLY and CDR2 is FYNNEI. The CDR3 spells CASSVPSDEQFF. The CDR3 nucleotides read TGTGCCAGCAGTGTGCCTAGTGATGAGCAGTTCTTC.

The chain links TRBV10-3 to TRBJ2-2; 8 bases fit TRBD2. The V gene's germline CDR1 is ENHRY and CDR2 SYGVKD. Trimming at V came to 2 bases and at J to 1 base, leaving 0 bases not matched to a gene. This CDR3 comprises 15 residues. CDR3 residues: CAISETSGNTGELFF. The CDR3 region has the DNA TGTGCCATCAGTGAGACTAGCGGGAACACCGGGGAGCTGTTTTTT.

The chain has TRBV9 and TRBJ2-3; 12 bases are a match to TRBD2. Germline CDR1 SGDLS, CDR2 YYNGEE. After removal of 4 bases from V and 13 bases from J, the junction contained 7 bases not matched to a gene. This CDR3 is built from 13 residues. The CDR3 DNA reads as TGTGCCAGCAGCCTAGCGGGGGGGCCTCGCAAGTATTTT. Encoded protein: CASSLAGGPRKYF.

The chain recombines TRBV7-2 with TRBJ2-7; TRBD2 matches at 7 bases. CDR3 length equals 15 residues. Germline CDR1 is SGHTA and CDR2 is FQGNSA. Trimming cost V 5 bases and J 1 base; bases outside gene matches: 8. The CDR3 DNA reads as TGTGCCAGCAGCAAAAGCGGGGTTGTTTCCTACGAGCAGTACTTC. It yields the protein CASSKSGVVSYEQYF.

The chain joins TRBV27 to TRBJ1-4; TRBD1 is a possible D gene (6 bases). Trimming pared 0 bases from V and 6 bases from J, leaving 11 bases between. Germline CDR1 is MNHEY and CDR2 is SMNVEV (reference sequence). The CDR3 covers 15 residues. The CDR3 sequence: CASSLSAGVYEKLFF. The CDR3 region has the DNA TGTGCCAGCAGTTTATCGGCAGGGGTTTATGAAAAACTGTTTTTT. The whole variable domain, filled in from reference TRBV27 and TRBJ1-4, reads EAQVTQNPRYLITVTGKKLTVTCSQNMNHEYMSWYRQDPGLGLRQIYYSMNVEVTDKGDVPEGYKVSRKEKRNFPLILESPSPNQTSLYFCASSLSAGVYEKLFFGSGTQLSVL.

V gene TRBV27 combines with J gene TRBJ1-3; 9 bases fit TRBD1. Germline V gene data show CDR1 as MNHEY and CDR2 as SMNVEV (reference sequence). V shed 4 bases and J 2 bases; nucleotides not matched to a gene: 0. The CDR3 runs to 14 residues. In DNA form, the CDR3 reads TGTGCCAGCAGTTGGGACAGGGCTGGAAACACCATATATTTT. This gives the protein CASSWDRAGNTIYF.